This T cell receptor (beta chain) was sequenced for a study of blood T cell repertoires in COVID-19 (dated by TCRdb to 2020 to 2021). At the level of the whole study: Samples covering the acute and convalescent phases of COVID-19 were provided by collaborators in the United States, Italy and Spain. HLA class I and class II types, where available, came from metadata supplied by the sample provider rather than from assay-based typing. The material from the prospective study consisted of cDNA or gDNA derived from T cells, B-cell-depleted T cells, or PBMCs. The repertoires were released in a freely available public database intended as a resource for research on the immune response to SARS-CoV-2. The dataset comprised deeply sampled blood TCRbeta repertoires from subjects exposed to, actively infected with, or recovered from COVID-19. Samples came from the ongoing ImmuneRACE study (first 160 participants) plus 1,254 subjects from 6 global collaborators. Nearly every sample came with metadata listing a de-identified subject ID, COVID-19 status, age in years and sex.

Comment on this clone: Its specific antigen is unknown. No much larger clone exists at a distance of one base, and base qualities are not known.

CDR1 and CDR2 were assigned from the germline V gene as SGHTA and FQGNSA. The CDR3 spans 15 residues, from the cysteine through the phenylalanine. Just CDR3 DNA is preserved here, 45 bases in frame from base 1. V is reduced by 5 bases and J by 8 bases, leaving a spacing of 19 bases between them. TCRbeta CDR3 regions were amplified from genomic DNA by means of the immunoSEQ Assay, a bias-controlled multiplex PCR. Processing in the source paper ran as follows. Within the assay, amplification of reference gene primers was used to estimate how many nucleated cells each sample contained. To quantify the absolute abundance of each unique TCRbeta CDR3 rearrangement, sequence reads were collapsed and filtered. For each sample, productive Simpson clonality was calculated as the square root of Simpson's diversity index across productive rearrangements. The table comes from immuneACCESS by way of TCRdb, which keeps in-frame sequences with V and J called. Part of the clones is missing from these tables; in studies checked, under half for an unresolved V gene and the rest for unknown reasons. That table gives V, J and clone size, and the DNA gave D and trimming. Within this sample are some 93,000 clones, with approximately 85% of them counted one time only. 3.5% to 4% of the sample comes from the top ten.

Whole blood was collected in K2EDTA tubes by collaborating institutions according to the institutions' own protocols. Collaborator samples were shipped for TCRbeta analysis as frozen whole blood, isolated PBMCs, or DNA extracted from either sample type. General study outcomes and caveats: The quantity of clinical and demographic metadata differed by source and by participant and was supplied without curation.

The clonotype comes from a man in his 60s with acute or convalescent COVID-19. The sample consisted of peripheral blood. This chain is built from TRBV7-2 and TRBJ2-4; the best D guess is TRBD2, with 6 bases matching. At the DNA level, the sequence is TGTGCCAGCAGCCCAGCGGGCACCTGGGGGGACATTCAGTACTTC. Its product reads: CASSPAGTWGDIQYF. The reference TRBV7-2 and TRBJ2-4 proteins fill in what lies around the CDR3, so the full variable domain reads GAGVSQSPSNKVTEKGKDVELRCDPISGHTALYWYRQSLGQGLEFLIYFQGNSAPDKSGLPSDRFSAERTGGSVSTLTIQRTQQEDSAVYLCASSPAGTWGDIQYFGAGTRLSVL.